These T cell receptor beta chains were read from a single sample in a study of HIV-infected patients and healthy controls. In TCRdb, the 5' RACE reads were re-called with MiXCR into one record per CDR3 protein. The sample has about 7,900 distinct CDR3 sequences, roughly 9.1% seen once. This specimen consisted of blood, obtained during antiretroviral therapy. The receptors stem from an adult with HIV infection. Both conserved end residues are part of each CDR3. A D gene is named only where the DNA matches it firmly. The listing skips clone size in some rows; elsewhere it reads once, few, many or a size class.

j_call,v_call,clone_size,d_call,cdr3_length,cdr3_nt,cdr3_aa
TRBJ2-5,TRBV20-1,many,TRBD2,17,TGCAGTGCTAGAGCCCTAGCGGGGGGGCCGGACAGAGAGACCCAGTACTTC,CSARALAGGPDRETQYF
TRBJ2-2,TRBV6-6,medium-sized,TRBD1,14,TGTGCCAGCAGTCGGGGACAGGGGGAGGGGAAACTGTTTTTT,CASSRGQGEGKLFF
TRBJ1-2,TRBV10-3,many,.,13,TGTGCCATCAGTGTGGGAAGGGGAGAAGGCTACACCTTC,CAISVGRGEGYTF
TRBJ2-5,TRBV28,many,.,15,TGTGCCAGCAGTTTGACGGGACAAGATCAAGAGACCCAGTACTTC,CASSLTGQDQETQYF
TRBJ2-1,TRBV20-1,many,TRBD2,17,TGCAGTGCTAGAGATTCGCGGGGGGCCCTCTCCTACAATGAGCAGTTCTTC,CSARDSRGALSYNEQFF
TRBJ2-3,TRBV19,.,TRBD2,14,TGTGCCAGTAGTCCGTCGACTAGCCTCCGTACGCAGTATTTT,CASSPSTSLRTQYF
TRBJ2-3,TRBV10-3,.,.,14,TGTGCCATCTTTGACAAACTTCGCACAGATACGCAGTATTTT,CAIFDKLRTDTQYF
TRBJ1-1,TRBV7-3,few,.,16,TGTGCCAGCAGCTTAAGTGGGCACCCACAGAACACTGAAGCTTTCTTT,CASSLSGHPQNTEAFF
TRBJ2-2,TRBV7-6,few,.,15,TGTGCCAGCAGCTTAGTCGGGAGCTACACCGGGGAGCTGTTTTTT,CASSLVGSYTGELFF
TRBJ2-3,TRBV11-3,.,.,13,TGTGCCAGCAGCTCTGGGGCGCCAGATACGCAGTATTTT,CASSSGAPDTQYF
TRBJ2-6,TRBV30,.,.,15,TGTGCCTGGACAAAGACCAGCTCTGGGGCCAACGTCCTGACTTTC,CAWTKTSSGANVLTF
TRBJ2-1,TRBV19,many,.,11,TGTGCCAGTAGTGTGCGCAATGAGCAGTTCTTC,CASSVRNEQFF
TRBJ2-1,TRBV12-3/TRBV12-4,medium-sized,.,15,TGTGCCAGCAGTTTTCGACAGGTGGCCTACAATGAGCAGTTCTTC,CASSFRQVAYNEQFF
TRBJ2-1,TRBV6-4,medium-sized,.,13,TGTGCCAGCAGTGAGGAGTCTTCCCTCGAGCAGTTCTTC,CASSEESSLEQFF